This T cell receptor beta chain was identified during a study of T cell responses to AZD1222 COVID-19 vaccine. This clone was observed once. Its antigen remains unidentified. The germline V and J ends were trimmed by 6 bases and 4 bases, with 17 bases remaining between them. Germline V gene data show CDR1 as SGHDT and CDR2 as YYEEEE. This CDR3 is 15 amino acids long. TCRdb's table, derived via immunoSEQ multiplex PCR, lists solely in-frame clones and lacks some. Among some 190,000 clones listed, 85% to 95% were seen once. General study points: Baseline antibody screening turned up just six seropositive AZD1222 recipients. Sampling captured repertoires only after the peak T cell response. Regions 160-218 and 743-854 held dominance among vaccine-associated CD4 TCRs, which spanned spike. A rise in Spike-specific TCR breadth and depth followed two AZD1222 doses.

This clonotype originated in an adult in good health. Specimen: peripheral blood, collected on day 0 of AZD1222 vaccination. This sequence joins TRBV5-6 and TRBJ1-5; D possibly corresponds to TRBD1 (5 bases). In nucleotides, the CDR3 is TGTGCCAGCATCCTCCACGGGGCTAAAAATCAGCCCCAGCATTTT. Residues: CASILHGAKNQPQHF. The full variable domain, rest sourced from reference TRBV5-6 and TRBJ1-5, is DAGVTQSPTHLIKTRGQQVTLRCSPKSGHDTVSWYQQALGQGPQFIFQYYEEEERQRGNFPDRFSGHQFPNYSSELNVNALLLGDSALYLCASILHGAKNQPQHFGDGTRLSIL.